The present TCR beta chain was sequenced within a study of cytomegalovirus exposure and HLA in healthy donors. Study overall: The study placed around 85% of its approximately 400 genotyped donors in the Caucasian-associated ancestry cluster.

This CDR3 contains 14 residues. CDR1 and CDR2 (germline): SGHAT, FQDESV (reference sequence). V gave up 2 bases and J gave up 5 bases, with 12 bases separating them. 60 Vbeta and 13 Jbeta primers were used in PCR. TCRdb keeps only in-frame clones here, not all; method: immunoSEQ multiplex PCR. The sample totals tens of thousands of clones. The chain recombines TRBV11-1 with TRBJ1-1, with unresolved D. The sample consisted of PBMCs. This TCR derives from a human donor in good health. CDR3 loop: CASSLPRQRTEAFF. The CDR3 coding sequence is TGTGCCAGCAGCTTACCGAGACAACGGACTGAAGCTTTCTTT.